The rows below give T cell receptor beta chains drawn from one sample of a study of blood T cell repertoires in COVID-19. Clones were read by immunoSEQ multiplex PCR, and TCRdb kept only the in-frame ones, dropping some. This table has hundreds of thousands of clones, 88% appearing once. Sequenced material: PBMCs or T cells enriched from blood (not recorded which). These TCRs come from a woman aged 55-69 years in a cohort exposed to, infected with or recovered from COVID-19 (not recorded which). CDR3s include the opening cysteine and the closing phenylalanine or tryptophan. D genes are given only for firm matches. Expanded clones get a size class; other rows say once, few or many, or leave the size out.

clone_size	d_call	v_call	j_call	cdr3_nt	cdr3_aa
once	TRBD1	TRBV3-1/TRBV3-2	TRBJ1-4	TGTGCCAGCAGCCCTAGACAGGGGGCAACTAATGAAAAACTGTTTTTT	CASSPRQGATNEKLFF
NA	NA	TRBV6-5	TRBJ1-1	TGTGCCAGCAGTCTGCCAGTTGGCACTGAAGCTTTCTTT	CASSLPVGTEAFF
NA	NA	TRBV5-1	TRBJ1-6	TGCGCCAGCAGCTTGAATTGGGCAGGGCAGGATTCACCCCTCCACTTT	CASSLNWAGQDSPLHF
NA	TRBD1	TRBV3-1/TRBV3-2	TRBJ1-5	TGTGCCAGCAGCCAGGGCAGGGGGAGAAAGCCCCAGCATTTT	CASSQGRGRKPQHF
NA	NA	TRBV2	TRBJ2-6	TGTGCCAGGGAGAGAACTACAGGTATTTCTGGGGCCAACGTCCTGACTTTC	CARERTTGISGANVLTF
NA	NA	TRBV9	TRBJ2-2	TGTGCCAGCAGCGTAGGAGGTCGGGTGTCCGGGGAGCTGTTTTTT	CASSVGGRVSGELFF
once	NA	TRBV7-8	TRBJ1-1	TGTGCCAGCAGCTTAGCGGGGTTTGGGGCGGTGAACACTGAAGCTTTCTTT	CASSLAGFGAVNTEAFF
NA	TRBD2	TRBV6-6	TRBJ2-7	TGTGCCAGCAGTTCCGGACTAGCCAGTTTCTACGAGCAGTACTTC	CASSSGLASFYEQYF
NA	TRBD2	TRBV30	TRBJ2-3	TGTGCCTGGGAACCGGGACTAGCGGTAGCAGATACGCAGTATTTT	CAWEPGLAVADTQYF
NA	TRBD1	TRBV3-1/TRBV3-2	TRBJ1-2	TGTGCCAGCAGCCAAGGGACAGGCGCTAACTATGGCTACACCTTC	CASSQGTGANYGYTF
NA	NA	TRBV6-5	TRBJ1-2	TGTGCCAGCAGTCAAACGGGACACCGCTATGGCTACACCTTC	CASSQTGHRYGYTF
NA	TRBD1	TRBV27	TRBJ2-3	TGTGCCAGCAGTTTCAGCAGGGGGCGAGGCACAGATACGCAGTATTTT	CASSFSRGRGTDTQYF
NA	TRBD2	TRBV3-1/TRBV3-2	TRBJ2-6	TGTGCCAGCAGCCGCCGGGAGGGAGGTCCCGGGGCCAACGTCCTGACTTTC	CASSRREGGPGANVLTF
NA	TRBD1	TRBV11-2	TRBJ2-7	TGTGCCAGCAGCTTGGACAGGGGCCACGAGCAGTACTTC	CASSLDRGHEQYF
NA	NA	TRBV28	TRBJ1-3	TGTGCCAGCTCGGGACACAGCACTGGAAACACCATATATTTT	CASSGHSTGNTIYF
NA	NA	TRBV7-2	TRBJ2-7	TGTGCCAGCAGCTTAAAGCAGGGCCCCTACGAGCAGTACTTC	CASSLKQGPYEQYF
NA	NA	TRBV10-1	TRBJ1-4	TGCGCCAGCAGTGAGGGCAGGGCGGATGAAAAACTGTTTTTT	CASSEGRADEKLFF
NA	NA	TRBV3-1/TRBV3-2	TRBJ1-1	TGTGCCAGCAGCCAAGCGGTAGGGGGGAACACTGAAGCTTTCTTT	CASSQAVGGNTEAFF
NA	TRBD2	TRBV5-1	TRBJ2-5	TGCGCCAGCAGCTCCTTCAATAGCGGGGGGGTGGAGACCCAGTACTTC	CASSSFNSGGVETQYF
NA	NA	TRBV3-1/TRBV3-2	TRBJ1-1	TGTGCCAGCAGCCAACTTAGCTCTAGAGCTTTCTTT	CASSQLSSRAFF
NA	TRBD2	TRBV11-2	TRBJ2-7	TGTGCCAGCAGCTCCAAACTAGCGGGAGGGCGCGAGCAGTACTTC	CASSSKLAGGREQYF
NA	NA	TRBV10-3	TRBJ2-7	TGTGCCATCAGTAACCCGGGTCAGTCCTCCTACGAGCAGTACTTC	CAISNPGQSSYEQYF
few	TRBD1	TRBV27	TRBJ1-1	TGTGCCAGCAGTTTAGGGACAGTGAACACTGAAGCTTTCTTT	CASSLGTVNTEAFF
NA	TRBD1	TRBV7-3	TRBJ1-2	TGTGCCAGCAGCTTGCAGGGGGTTGGTGGCTACACCTTC	CASSLQGVGGYTF
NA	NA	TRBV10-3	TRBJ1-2	TGTGCCATCAGTGCCTCTGTGGAGAATGGCTACACCTTC	CAISASVENGYTF
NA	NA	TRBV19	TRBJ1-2	TGTGCCAGTAGTATCGCCTATCAGGAGGTTACTAACTATGGCTACACCTTC	CASSIAYQEVTNYGYTF
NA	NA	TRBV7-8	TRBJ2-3	TGTGCCAGCAGCTTAAGGTGGACTTCAGGCACAGATACGCAGTATTTT	CASSLRWTSGTDTQYF
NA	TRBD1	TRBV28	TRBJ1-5	TGTGCCAGCAGTTTGATTGGACAGGACTTTCGGAATCAGCCCCAGCATTTT	CASSLIGQDFRNQPQHF
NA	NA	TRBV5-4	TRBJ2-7	TGTGCCAGCAGCTATTCCAGCTCCTACGAGCAGTACTTC	CASSYSSSYEQYF
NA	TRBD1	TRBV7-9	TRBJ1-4	TGTGCCAGCAGCTCCGACAGGGGTCTCACTAATGAAAAACTGTTTTTT	CASSSDRGLTNEKLFF
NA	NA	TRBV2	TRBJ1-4	TGTGCCAGCAGTTTAGTAGGCAGGAGGTCGACTAATGAAAAACTGTTTTTT	CASSLVGRRSTNEKLFF
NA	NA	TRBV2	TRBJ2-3	TGTGCCAGCAGGATGGAGACTAGTTCAGATACGCAGTATTTT	CASRMETSSDTQYF
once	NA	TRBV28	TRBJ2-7	TGTGCCAGCAGTAACCGGCCGGGCGAGCAGTACTTC	CASSNRPGEQYF
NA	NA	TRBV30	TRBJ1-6	TGTGCCTGGAGACCCGGGACACCTAGTAAGCCCCTCCACTTT	CAWRPGTPSKPLHF
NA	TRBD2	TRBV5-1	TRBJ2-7	TGCGCCAGCAGCTTCGGCCCCGGCAGCGGGAGTACCTACGAGCAGTACTTC	CASSFGPGSGSTYEQYF
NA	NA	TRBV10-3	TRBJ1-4	TGTGCCTCCAACGCGGGGGGCTTGGGGGAAAAACTGTTTTTT	CASNAGGLGEKLFF
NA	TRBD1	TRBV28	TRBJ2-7	TGTGCCAGCAGCCCGCCGACAGGGTCCTACGAGCAGTACTTC	CASSPPTGSYEQYF
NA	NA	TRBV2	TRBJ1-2	TGTGCCAGCAGTGACGGCAGGGAAGGGGTTGGTGGCTACACCTTC	CASSDGREGVGGYTF
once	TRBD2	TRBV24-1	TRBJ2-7	TGTGCCACCAGGCTCGGACTAGCGGGTCCCCTCTACGAGCAGTACTTC	CATRLGLAGPLYEQYF
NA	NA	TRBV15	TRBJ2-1	TGTGCCACCAGCAGAGATCGAACTAGCAATGAGCAGTTCTTC	CATSRDRTSNEQFF
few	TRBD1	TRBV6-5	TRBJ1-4	TGTGCCAGCAGACCTAGGGGGCGCGGTGAAAAACTGTTTTTT	CASRPRGRGEKLFF
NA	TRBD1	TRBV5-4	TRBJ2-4	TGTGCCAGCAGCCCGATGACAGGGGAGGAAGGCAAAAACATTCAGTACTTC	CASSPMTGEEGKNIQYF
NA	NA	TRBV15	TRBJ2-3	TGTGCCACCAGCAGAGAGGGGGGACAGAGCCCAGATACGCAGTATTTT	CATSREGGQSPDTQYF